The present T cell receptor (beta chain) was sequenced within a study of cytomegalovirus exposure and HLA in healthy donors. Primers: 60 Vbeta forward and 13 Jbeta reverse. TCRdb keeps only in-frame clones here, not all; method: immunoSEQ multiplex PCR. The profile shows 100,000 to 120,000 clones, approximately 86% of them singletons. Germline V gene lookup returns CDR1 LNHDA and CDR2 SQIVND (reference sequence). Trimming took off 4 bases at V and 4 bases at J, with 10 bases between the two ends. The CDR3 is 14 residues long. This clonotype was obtained from a man aged 18 to 29 in good health and CMV-seronegative. Sequenced material: PBMCs. V is TRBV19 and J is TRBJ1-4; D remains ambiguous. CDR3 loop: CASSSDTLNEKLFF. In nucleotides, the CDR3 is TGTGCCAGTAGTAGCGACACGCTTAATGAAAAACTGTTTTTT.